This T cell receptor beta chain was sequenced during a study of a mutant IDH1 vaccine in newly diagnosed glioma. For the study at large: There were approximately 62% males and roughly 40% females among treated patients, whose mean age was roughly 40 years.

Profiled with immunoSEQ multiplex PCR; TCRdb holds only in-frame clones, not every one. The sample has around 25,000 clones; just over 70% are singletons. Study findings and constraints: Shifts in the top peripheral T cell clonotypes seemed unrelated to pseudoprogression.

CDR1 LGHNA and CDR2 YSLEER come from the germline V gene. CDR3 length: 13 amino acids. Trimming took off 0 bases at V and 4 bases at J, with 6 bases between the two ends. By share, this clone counts as large. Its antigen is as yet unknown. Time point defined: week 11, during vaccination. Doses of 300 ug of mutant IDH1 20-mer peptide were given with topical imiquimod. The receptor was derived from a man aged 18 to 29 with glioma. Some clones in this sample may be carry-over from other donors' samples. The source was peripheral blood mononuclear cells (PBMCs), collected from a glioma patient whose treatment included an IDH1 peptide vaccine. The genes are TRBV4-3 and TRBJ1-2; possible D gene TRBD1, 5 bases. The CDR3 is CASSQDDSYGYTF. CDR3 DNA: TGCGCCAGCAGCCAAGACGACAGCTATGGCTACACCTTC.